These 6 T cell receptor beta chains originate from one sample sequenced in a study of T cell responses to AZD1222 COVID-19 vaccine. TCRdb's copy holds only in-frame clones and misses some; the assay was immunoSEQ multiplex PCR. The profile shows more than 250,000 clones, approximately 93% of them singletons. Sequencing was performed on peripheral blood, taken on day 0 of AZD1222 vaccination. Every receptor here comes from an adult in good health.

This chain links TRBV28 with TRBJ1-3, with D perhaps TRBD1 (6 bases). The CDR3 extends over 14 amino acids. The V end was cut by 8 bases, the J end by 0 bases, with 11 bases between. CDR1 is MDHEN, CDR2 SYDVKM, per germline. The CDR3 DNA reads TGTGCCAGCTGGACAGTGAGCTCTGGAAACACCATATATTTT. This codes for CASWTVSSGNTIYF.

The rearrangement uses TRBV2 and TRBJ2-1; TRBD2 matches 9 bases. V was clipped by 7 bases and J by 7 bases; unmatched bases: 11. From germline, CDR1 is SNHLY and CDR2 FYNNEI. The CDR3 extends over 15 amino acids. This CDR3 reads CASTFGAGGQNEQFF. DNA of the CDR3: TGTGCCAGCACCTTTGGGGCGGGGGGGCAGAATGAGCAGTTCTTC.

V and J are TRBV6-2 or TRBV6-3 and TRBJ1-1; a possible D gene is TRBD1 (5 bases). The CDR3 consists of 15 residues. Per germline, CDR1 MNHEY and CDR2 SVGEGT. The V end lost 6 bases, the J end lost 2 bases, and 16 bases lay between the germline ends. CDR3: CASSRFDSSNTEAFF. The CDR3 DNA sequence: TGTGCCAGCAGCCGTTTCGACAGTTCAAACACTGAAGCTTTCTTT.

Here the CDR3 DNA reads TGTGCCAGCAGCCGCGGGGATTCACCCCTCCACTTT. Its translation: CASSRGDSPLHF. V is TRBV3-1 (or the pseudogene TRBV3-2) and J is TRBJ1-6; D call uncertain. Deletions cut 4 bases from V and 8 bases from J, with 6 bases between. The CDR3 consists of 12 residues. Germline V gives CDR1 LGHDT, CDR2 YNNKEL (reference sequence).

The chain carries TRBV19 and TRBJ1-1; 7 positions match TRBD1. Germline-derived CDR1 and CDR2 are LNHDA and SQIVND (reference sequence). Germline trimming cut 4 bases from V and 8 bases from J; bases unmatched to any gene: 10. This CDR3 is built from 14 residues. The CDR3 loop is CASSRSLRGQEAFF. In nucleotides, the CDR3 is TGTGCCAGTAGTAGAAGTCTCAGGGGACAGGAAGCTTTCTTT. Supplemented by reference TRBV19 and TRBJ1-1, the full variable domain reads DGGITQSPKYLFRKEGQNVTLSCEQNLNHDAMYWYRQDPGQGLRLIYYSQIVNDFQKGDIAEGYSVSREKKESFPLTVTSAQKNPTAFYLCASSRSLRGQEAFFGQGTRLTVV.

The chain employs TRBV19 and TRBJ1-5; D may be TRBD1 (6 bases). The CDR3 contains 16 residues. Trimming left V 5 bases short and J 6 bases short, with 20 bases between. From germline, CDR1 is LNHDA and CDR2 SQIVND (reference sequence). The CDR3 DNA reads as TGTGCCAGTAGTTCGTGGGGGCAGTTGAGGAGTCAGCCCCAGCATTTT. The encoded protein is CASSSWGQLRSQPQHF.